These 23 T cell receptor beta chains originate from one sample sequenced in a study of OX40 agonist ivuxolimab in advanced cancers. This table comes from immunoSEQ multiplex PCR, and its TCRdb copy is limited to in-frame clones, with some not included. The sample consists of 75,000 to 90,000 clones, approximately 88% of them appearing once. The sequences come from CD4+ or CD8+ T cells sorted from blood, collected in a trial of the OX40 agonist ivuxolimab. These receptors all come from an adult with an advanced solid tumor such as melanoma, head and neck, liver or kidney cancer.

DNA for the CDR3: TGCGCCAGCAGTCACGGGGGCAGGAGAGTGAACACTGAAGCTTTCTTT. Translating gives CASSHGGRRVNTEAFF. This chain links TRBV5-1 with TRBJ1-1, with a tentative D call TRBD1 (6 bases). This CDR3 comprises 16 residues. CDR1 is SGHRS, CDR2 YFSETQ, per germline. The V and J ends lost 5 bases and 0 bases respectively, with 17 bases between them.

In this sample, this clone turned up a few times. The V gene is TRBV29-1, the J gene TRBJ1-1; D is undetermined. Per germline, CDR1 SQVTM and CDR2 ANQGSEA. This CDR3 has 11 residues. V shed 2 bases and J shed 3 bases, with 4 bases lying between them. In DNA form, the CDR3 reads TGCAGCGTTGAACTGTACACTGAAGCTTTCTTT. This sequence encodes CSVELYTEAFF.

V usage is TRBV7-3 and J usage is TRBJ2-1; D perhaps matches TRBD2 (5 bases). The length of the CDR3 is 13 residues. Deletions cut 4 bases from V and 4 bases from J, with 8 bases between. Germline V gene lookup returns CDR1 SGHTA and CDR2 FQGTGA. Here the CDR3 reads CASSSGLYNEQFF. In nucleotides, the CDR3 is TGTGCCAGCAGCTCCGGACTTTACAATGAGCAGTTCTTC. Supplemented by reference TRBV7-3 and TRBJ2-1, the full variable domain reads GAGVSQTPSNKVTEKGKYVELRCDPISGHTALYWYRQSLGQGPEFLIYFQGTGAADDSGLPNDRFFAVRPEGSVSTLKIQRTERGDSAVYLCASSSGLYNEQFFGPGTRLTVL.

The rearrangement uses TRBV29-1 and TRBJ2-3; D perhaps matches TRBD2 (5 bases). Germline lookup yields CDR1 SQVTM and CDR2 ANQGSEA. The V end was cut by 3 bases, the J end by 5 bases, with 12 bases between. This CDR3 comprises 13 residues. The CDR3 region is CSVDQRRGDTQYF. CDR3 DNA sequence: TGCAGCGTTGACCAGCGGCGTGGAGATACGCAGTATTTT.

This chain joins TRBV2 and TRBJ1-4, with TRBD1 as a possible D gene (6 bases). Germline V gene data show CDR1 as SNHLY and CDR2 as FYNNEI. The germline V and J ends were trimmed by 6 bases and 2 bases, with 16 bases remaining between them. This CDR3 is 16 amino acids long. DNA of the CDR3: TGTGCCAGCAGAGACACAGGGTCGTGGACTAATGAAAAACTGTTTTTT. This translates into CASRDTGSWTNEKLFF.

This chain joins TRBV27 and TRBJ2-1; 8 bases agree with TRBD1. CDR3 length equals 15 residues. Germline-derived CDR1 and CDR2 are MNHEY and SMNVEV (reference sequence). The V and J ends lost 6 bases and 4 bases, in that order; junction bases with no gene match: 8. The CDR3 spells CASRTPDRVYNEQFF. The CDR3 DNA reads TGTGCCAGCAGGACCCCGGACAGGGTTTACAATGAGCAGTTCTTC.

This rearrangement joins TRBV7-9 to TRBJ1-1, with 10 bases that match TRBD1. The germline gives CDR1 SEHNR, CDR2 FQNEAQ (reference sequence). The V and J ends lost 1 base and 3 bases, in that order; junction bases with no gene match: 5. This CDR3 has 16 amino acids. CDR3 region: CASSLGGGTGDTEAFF. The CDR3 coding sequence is TGTGCCAGCAGCTTAGGGGGTGGGACAGGGGACACTGAAGCTTTCTTT.

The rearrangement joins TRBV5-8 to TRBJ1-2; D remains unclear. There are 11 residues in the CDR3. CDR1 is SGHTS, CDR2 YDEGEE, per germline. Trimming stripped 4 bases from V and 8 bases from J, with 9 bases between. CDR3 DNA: TGTGCCAGCAGCCCCAGGAAGGGCTACACCTTC. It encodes CASSPRKGYTF. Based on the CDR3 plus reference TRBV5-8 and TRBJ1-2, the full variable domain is EAGVTQSPTHLIKTRGQQATLRCSPISGHTSVYWYQQALGLGLQFLLWYDEGEERNRGNFPPRFSGRQFPNYSSELNVNALELEDSALYLCASSPRKGYTFGSGTRLTVV.

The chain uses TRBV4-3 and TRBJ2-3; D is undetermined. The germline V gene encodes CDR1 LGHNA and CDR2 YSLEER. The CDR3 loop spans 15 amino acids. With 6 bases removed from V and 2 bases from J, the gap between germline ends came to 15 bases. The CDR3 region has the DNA TGCGCCAGCAGGATCTCAAGGACCTTCACAGATACGCAGTATTTT. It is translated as CASRISRTFTDTQYF.

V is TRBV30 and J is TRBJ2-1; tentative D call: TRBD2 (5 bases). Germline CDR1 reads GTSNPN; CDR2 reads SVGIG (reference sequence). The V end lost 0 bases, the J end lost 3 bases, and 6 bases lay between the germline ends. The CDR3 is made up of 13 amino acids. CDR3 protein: CAWSVRGYNEQFF. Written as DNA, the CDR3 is TGTGCCTGGAGTGTACGGGGCTACAATGAGCAGTTCTTC.

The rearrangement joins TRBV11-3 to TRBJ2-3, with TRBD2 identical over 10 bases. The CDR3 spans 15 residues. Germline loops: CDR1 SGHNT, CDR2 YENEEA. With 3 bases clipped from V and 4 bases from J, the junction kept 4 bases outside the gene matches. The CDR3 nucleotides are TGTGCCAGCAGCTTTAGCGGGGGGATGTCAGATACGCAGTATTTT. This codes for CASSFSGGMSDTQYF.

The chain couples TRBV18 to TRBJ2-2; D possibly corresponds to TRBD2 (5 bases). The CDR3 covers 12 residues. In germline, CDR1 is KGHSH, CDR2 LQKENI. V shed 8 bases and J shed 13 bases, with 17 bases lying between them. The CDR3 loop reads CASHPPEGGLFF. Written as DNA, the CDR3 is TGTGCCAGCCACCCCCCCGAGGGTGGGCTGTTTTTT.

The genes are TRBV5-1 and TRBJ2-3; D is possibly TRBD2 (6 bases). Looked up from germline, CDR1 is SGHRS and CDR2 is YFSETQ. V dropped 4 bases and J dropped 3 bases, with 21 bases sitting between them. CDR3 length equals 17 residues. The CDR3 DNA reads TGCGCCAGCAGCACTGGGCAAACGACCAGCGGGACAGATACGCAGTATTTT. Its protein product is CASSTGQTTSGTDTQYF.

The DNA for the CDR3 is TGCAGCGTTCTACCGGGACAGGGATTCGGAGCTTTCTTT. Its translation: CSVLPGQGFGAFF. The chain joins TRBV29-1 to TRBJ1-1, with 9 bases aligning to TRBD1. This CDR3 region has 13 residues. V trimming: 5 bases; J trimming: 10 bases; junction bases outside the gene matches: 11. Germline assignment: CDR1 SQVTM and CDR2 ANQGSEA.

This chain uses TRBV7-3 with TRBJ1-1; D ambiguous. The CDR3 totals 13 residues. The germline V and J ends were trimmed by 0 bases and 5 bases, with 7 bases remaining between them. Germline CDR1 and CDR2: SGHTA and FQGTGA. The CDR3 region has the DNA TGTGCCAGCAGCTTAACAGAATTGACTGAAGCTTTCTTT. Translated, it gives CASSLTELTEAFF.

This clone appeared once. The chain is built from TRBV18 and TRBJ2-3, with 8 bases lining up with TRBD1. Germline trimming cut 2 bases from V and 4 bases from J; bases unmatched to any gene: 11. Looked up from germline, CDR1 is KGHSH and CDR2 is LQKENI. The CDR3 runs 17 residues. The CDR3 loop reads CASSPIKKEQGADTQYF. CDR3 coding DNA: TGTGCCAGCTCACCAATCAAAAAGGAACAGGGGGCAGATACGCAGTATTTT.

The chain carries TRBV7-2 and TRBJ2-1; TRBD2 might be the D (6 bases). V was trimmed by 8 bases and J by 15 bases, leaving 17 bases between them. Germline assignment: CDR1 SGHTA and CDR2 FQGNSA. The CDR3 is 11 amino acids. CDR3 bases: TGTGCCAGCCGATCGCGGGGTCCCTTGTTCTTC. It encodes CASRSRGPLFF.

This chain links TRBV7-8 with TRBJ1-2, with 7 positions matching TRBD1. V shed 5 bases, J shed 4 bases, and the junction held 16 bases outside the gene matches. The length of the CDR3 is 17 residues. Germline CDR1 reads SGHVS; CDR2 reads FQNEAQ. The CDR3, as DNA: TGTGCCAGCAGCCCTGCGCAGGGGGGCGGGGCGGGCTATGGCTACACCTTC. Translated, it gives CASSPAQGGGAGYGYTF. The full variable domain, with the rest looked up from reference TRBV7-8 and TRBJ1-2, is GAGVSQSPRYKVAKRGQDVALRCDPISGHVSLFWYQQALGQGPEFLTYFQNEAQLDKSGLPSDRFFAERPEGSVSTLKIQRTQQEDSAVYLCASSPAQGGGAGYGYTFGSGTRLTVV.

The CDR3 sequence: CVVIDRGGAEAFF. In nucleotides, the CDR3 is TGTGTCGTCATTGACAGGGGAGGCGCTGAAGCTTTCTTT. The V gene is TRBV6-5, the J gene TRBJ1-1, with 8 bases identical to TRBD1. CDR3 length: 13 residues. Per the germline V gene, CDR1 is MNHEY and CDR2 is SVGAGI.

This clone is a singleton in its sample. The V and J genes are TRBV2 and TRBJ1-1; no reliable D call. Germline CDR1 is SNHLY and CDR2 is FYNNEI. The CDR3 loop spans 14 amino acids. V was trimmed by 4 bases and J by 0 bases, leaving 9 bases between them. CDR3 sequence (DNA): TGTGCCAGCAGTGTTGTCAGGATGAACACTGAAGCTTTCTTT. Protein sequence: CASSVVRMNTEAFF.

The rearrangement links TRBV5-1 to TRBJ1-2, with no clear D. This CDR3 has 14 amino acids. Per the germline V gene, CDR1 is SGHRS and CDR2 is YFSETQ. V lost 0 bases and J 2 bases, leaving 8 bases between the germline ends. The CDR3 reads CASSLEAFNYGYTF. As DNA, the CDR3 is TGCGCCAGCAGCTTGGAAGCGTTCAACTATGGCTACACCTTC.

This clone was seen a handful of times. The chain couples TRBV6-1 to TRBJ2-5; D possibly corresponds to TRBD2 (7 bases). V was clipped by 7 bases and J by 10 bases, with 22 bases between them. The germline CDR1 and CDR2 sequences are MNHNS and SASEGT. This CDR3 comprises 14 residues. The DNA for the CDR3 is TGTGCCAGCACCACTACGGGGGGCTGGAAGGACCAGTACTTC. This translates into CASTTTGGWKDQYF.

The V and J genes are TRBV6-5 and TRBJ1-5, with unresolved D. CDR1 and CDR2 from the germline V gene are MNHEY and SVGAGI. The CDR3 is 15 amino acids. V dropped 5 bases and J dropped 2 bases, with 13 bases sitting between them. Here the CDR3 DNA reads TGTGCCAGCAGTCCCCGGAGGCAGGGCAATCAGCCCCAGCATTTT. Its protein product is CASSPRRQGNQPQHF.